The 23 T cell receptor beta chains below all came from one sample that was sequenced in a study of T cell responses to AZD1222 COVID-19 vaccine. Clones were read by immunoSEQ multiplex PCR, and TCRdb kept only the in-frame ones, dropping some. The data contain fewer than 200,000 clones, around 90% of them singletons. The sample was peripheral blood, taken 28 days after the second AZD1222 dose. All receptors come from an adult who received the AZD1222 COVID-19 vaccine.

About this clone: One junction end disagrees with the germline gene, perhaps due to a read error. The chain recombines TRBV7-9 with TRBJ1-1; TRBD1 is a possible D gene (5 bases). CDR1 and CDR2 from the germline V gene are SEHNR and FQNEAQ (reference sequence). The CDR3 contains 16 residues. The CDR3 protein is CASTLRGQKLNTEAFF. In nucleotides, the CDR3 is TGTGCCAGCACCTTAAGGGGTCAGAAACTAAACACTGAAGCTTTCTTT. Based on the CDR3 plus reference TRBV7-9 and TRBJ1-1, the full variable domain is DTGVSQNPRHKITKRGQNVTFRCDPISEHNRLYWYRQTLGQGPEFLTYFQNEAQLEKSRLLSDRFSAERPKGSFSTLEIQRTEQGDSAMYLCASTLRGQKLNTEAFFGQGTRLTVV.

The rearrangement links TRBV2 to TRBJ2-4; 8 bases are shared with TRBD2. The length of the CDR3 is 19 residues. The V gene's germline CDR1 is SNHLY and CDR2 FYNNEI. V shed 6 bases and J 0 bases; nucleotides not matched to a gene: 16. CDR3 DNA: TGTGCCAGCAGCGACGGGGTAGCGGGACCTTTCATAGCCAAAAACATTCAGTACTTC. Translating it yields CASSDGVAGPFIAKNIQYF.

This chain connects TRBV24-1 to TRBJ2-7; TRBD1 matches at 7 bases. The CDR3 runs 17 residues. The V gene end was trimmed by 0 bases and the J gene end by 0 bases; junction bases not matched to a gene: 7. In germline, CDR1 is KGHDR, CDR2 SFDVKD. This chain's CDR3 is CATSDLWETGHSYEQYF. The CDR3 DNA follows: TGTGCCACCAGTGATTTGTGGGAGACAGGGCACTCCTACGAGCAGTACTTC.

This chain connects TRBV6-5 to TRBJ2-6; D ambiguous. The CDR3 consists of 13 residues. The germline CDR1 and CDR2 sequences are MNHEY and SVGAGI. Trimming shortened V by 5 bases and J by 6 bases, and 8 bases separated the two germline ends. The CDR3 is CASSSRTANVLTF. In DNA, the CDR3 is TGTGCCAGCAGTAGCCGTACGGCCAACGTCCTGACTTTC.

The J gene is TRBJ1-6, the V gene TRBV5-8; 7 nucleotides line up with TRBD1. Trimming removed 0 bases from V and 3 bases from J; junction bases left unmatched: 6. The CDR3 spans 17 residues. Germline-derived CDR1 and CDR2 are SGHTS and YDEGEE. The CDR3: CASSLVRDRHYNSPLHF. CDR3 DNA sequence: TGTGCCAGCAGCTTGGTCCGGGACAGACACTATAATTCACCCCTCCACTTT.

Details on this clone: The sample has other DNA sequences that encode this CDR3 too. This chain connects TRBV3-1 (or the pseudogene TRBV3-2) to TRBJ1-2; perhaps TRBD1 as D (6 bases). With 3 bases removed from V and 3 bases from J, the gap between germline ends came to 8 bases. CDR1 and CDR2 (germline): LGHDT, YNNKEL (reference sequence). This CDR3 has 13 amino acids. CDR3 protein: CASSQGADYGYTF. The CDR3, as DNA: TGTGCCAGCAGCCAGGGGGCTGACTATGGCTACACCTTC.

V is TRBV5-1 and J is TRBJ1-6, with D uncertain. V lost 0 bases, J lost 0 bases, and 10 bases lay in between. Germline-derived CDR1 and CDR2 are SGHRS and YFSETQ. The CDR3 is 17 amino acids. The CDR3 sequence is CASSLEIGSSYNSPLHF. The CDR3 bases are TGCGCCAGCAGCTTGGAAATCGGGAGCTCCTATAATTCACCCCTCCACTTT.

V is TRBV5-1 and J is TRBJ2-7; possibly TRBD1 or TRBD2 for D (5 bases each). Germline CDR1 is SGHRS and CDR2 is YFSETQ. V shed 2 bases and J shed 6 bases, with 21 bases lying between them. The length of the CDR3 is 16 residues. CDR3 nucleotides: TGCGCCAGCAGCTTCGTCATCGGGACCGCCGCATCCGAGCAGTACTTC. Translating it yields CASSFVIGTAASEQYF.

The table lists this clone with a few counts. Other DNA variants within this sample encode the same CDR3. The J gene is TRBJ1-5, the V gene TRBV7-2; D is unclear. Between the trimmed V and J ends, which lost 2 bases and 3 bases, there was a span of 5 bases. CDR3 length equals 13 residues. CDR1 and CDR2 (germline): SGHTA, FQGNSA. The CDR3 region has the DNA TGTGCCAGCAGCTTAATAGACAATCAGCCCCAGCATTTT. This gives the protein CASSLIDNQPQHF.

This clone appeared a single time. The chain uses TRBV7-9 and TRBJ1-6; 11 bases are a match to TRBD1. The CDR3 runs to 18 residues. With 4 bases clipped from V and 0 bases from J, the junction kept 5 bases outside the gene matches. Germline CDR1 is SEHNR and CDR2 is FQNEAQ (reference sequence). The CDR3: CASSSGTGGSSYNSPLHF. In DNA form, the CDR3 reads TGTGCCAGCAGCTCCGGGACAGGGGGAAGCTCCTATAATTCACCCCTCCACTTT.

This CDR3 reads CASSPSGNTYGYTF. CDR3 sequence (DNA): TGTGCCAGCAGCCCCTCGGGCAATACCTATGGCTACACCTTC. The V and J genes are TRBV3-1 (or the pseudogene TRBV3-2) and TRBJ1-2; D unresolved. Per the germline V gene, CDR1 is LGHDT and CDR2 is YNNKEL (reference sequence). The CDR3 has 14 residues. Trimming removed 4 bases at V and 4 bases at J, with 13 bases between.

This clone was detected only once. The chain couples TRBV9 to TRBJ2-5, with TRBD2 matching over 11 bases. The V gene's germline CDR1 is SGDLS and CDR2 YYNGEE. V was clipped by 0 bases and J by 4 bases; unmatched bases: 5. This CDR3 has 16 residues. CDR3 DNA sequence: TGTGCCAGCAGCGTAGGTAGCGGGGGGGCGGCAGAGACCCAGTACTTC. This sequence encodes CASSVGSGGAAETQYF.

The rearrangement links TRBV19 to TRBJ1-1; D not certain. Germline-derived CDR1 and CDR2 are LNHDA and SQIVND (reference sequence). This CDR3 comprises 14 residues. V lost 4 bases, J lost 4 bases, and 13 bases lay in between. The CDR3 region is CASSTDTTGTEAFF. The DNA for the CDR3 is TGTGCCAGTAGTACAGATACTACGGGCACTGAAGCTTTCTTT.

The chain couples TRBV11-1 to TRBJ1-2, with D possibly TRBD1 on 5 matching bases. The V gene's germline CDR1 is SGHAT and CDR2 FQDESV (reference sequence). The CDR3 sequence is 14 residues long. Between the trimmed V and J ends, which lost 5 bases and 2 bases, there was a span of 12 bases. The CDR3 reads CASSRNRDNYGYTF. The CDR3 coding sequence is TGTGCCAGCAGCCGAAACCGGGACAACTATGGCTACACCTTC.

The chain couples TRBV5-5 to TRBJ1-6; no firm D call. The CDR3 is 14 amino acids. The germline V gene has CDR1 SGHKS and CDR2 YYEKEE (reference sequence). V lost 0 bases and J 3 bases, leaving 4 bases between the germline ends. CDR3 nucleotides: TGTGCCAGCAGCTTGGGCAGCTATAATTCACCCCTCCACTTT. Amino acids: CASSLGSYNSPLHF.

The genes are TRBV19 and TRBJ2-2, with a possible D match to TRBD1 (6 bases). This CDR3 is 14 amino acids long. Trimming shortened V by 7 bases and J by 2 bases, and 11 bases separated the two germline ends. Germline V CDR1 and CDR2: LNHDA, SQIVND (reference sequence). The chain's CDR3 is CASMGAVNTGELFF. In nucleotides, the CDR3 is TGTGCCAGTATGGGGGCAGTTAACACCGGGGAGCTGTTTTTT.

The V gene is TRBV13, the J gene TRBJ2-5; D not resolved. The CDR3 has 14 residues. Germline CDR1 reads PRHDT; CDR2 reads FYEKMQ (reference sequence). V was cut by 0 bases and J by 5 bases, with 10 bases left in between. For the CDR3, the DNA is TGTGCCAGCAGCTTAGGCCCCAGTTGGGAGACCCAGTACTTC. Amino acid sequence: CASSLGPSWETQYF.

J is TRBJ2-7 and V is TRBV7-9; D is perhaps TRBD1 or TRBD2 (5 bases each). Germline V lookup: CDR1 SEHNR, CDR2 FQNEAQ (reference sequence). V was pared by 1 base and J by 0 bases, with 10 bases between. This CDR3 region has 15 residues. CDR3 residues: CASSLGGGRSYEQYF. CDR3 nucleotide sequence: TGTGCCAGCAGCTTAGGTGGGGGTCGCTCCTACGAGCAGTACTTC. The whole variable domain, remainder taken from reference TRBV7-9 and TRBJ2-7, is DTGVSQNPRHKITKRGQNVTFRCDPISEHNRLYWYRQTLGQGPEFLTYFQNEAQLEKSRLLSDRFSAERPKGSFSTLEIQRTEQGDSAMYLCASSLGGGRSYEQYFGPGTRLTVT.

The chain links TRBV5-4 to TRBJ1-3; perhaps TRBD1 as D (6 bases). Trimming stripped 2 bases from V and 0 bases from J, with 9 bases between. CDR3 size: 15 residues. CDR1 and CDR2 from the germline V gene are SGHNT and YYREEE (reference sequence). DNA for the CDR3: TGTGCCAGCAGCTTACAGGGTATCTCTGGAAACACCATATATTTT. This gives the protein CASSLQGISGNTIYF.

V gene TRBV19 combines with J gene TRBJ1-5, with D perhaps matching TRBD1 (5 bases). The CDR3 is made up of 15 amino acids. V was cut by 5 bases and J by 0 bases, with 11 bases left in between. In germline, CDR1 is LNHDA, CDR2 SQIVND (reference sequence). The CDR3 DNA reads as TGTGCCAGTAGTTTGACAGACTATAGCAATCAGCCCCAGCATTTT. Its protein product is CASSLTDYSNQPQHF.

CDR3: CASSHSSGWYRGIQYF. As DNA, the CDR3 is TGCGCCAGCAGTCACTCCTCGGGGTGGTACAGGGGGATCCAGTACTTC. J is TRBJ2-5 and V is TRBV23-1, with TRBD1 matching over 8 bases. TRBV23-1 is noted as an ORF with a role that remains uncertain. The CDR3 is 16 amino acids. V shed 3 bases, J shed 10 bases, and the junction held 16 bases outside the gene matches.

The chain is built from TRBV27 and TRBJ2-3; no clear D. This CDR3 is built from 15 residues. Between the trimmed V and J ends, which lost 3 bases and 0 bases, there was a span of 10 bases. CDR1 MNHEY and CDR2 SMNVEV come from the germline V gene (reference sequence). In nucleotides, the CDR3 is TGTGCCAGCAGTTTGGGAAGGGTAAGCACAGATACGCAGTATTTT. Amino acids: CASSLGRVSTDTQYF.

This chain connects TRBV19 to TRBJ2-7; 10 nucleotides agree with TRBD1. With V trimmed by 7 bases and J by 0 bases, 9 bases remained unmatched. The CDR3 contains 16 residues. In germline, CDR1 is LNHDA, CDR2 SQIVND (reference sequence). The CDR3 bases are TGTGCCAGTACCGCACGGGGACAGGGGTCCTCCTACGAGCAGTACTTC. This translates into CASTARGQGSSYEQYF.